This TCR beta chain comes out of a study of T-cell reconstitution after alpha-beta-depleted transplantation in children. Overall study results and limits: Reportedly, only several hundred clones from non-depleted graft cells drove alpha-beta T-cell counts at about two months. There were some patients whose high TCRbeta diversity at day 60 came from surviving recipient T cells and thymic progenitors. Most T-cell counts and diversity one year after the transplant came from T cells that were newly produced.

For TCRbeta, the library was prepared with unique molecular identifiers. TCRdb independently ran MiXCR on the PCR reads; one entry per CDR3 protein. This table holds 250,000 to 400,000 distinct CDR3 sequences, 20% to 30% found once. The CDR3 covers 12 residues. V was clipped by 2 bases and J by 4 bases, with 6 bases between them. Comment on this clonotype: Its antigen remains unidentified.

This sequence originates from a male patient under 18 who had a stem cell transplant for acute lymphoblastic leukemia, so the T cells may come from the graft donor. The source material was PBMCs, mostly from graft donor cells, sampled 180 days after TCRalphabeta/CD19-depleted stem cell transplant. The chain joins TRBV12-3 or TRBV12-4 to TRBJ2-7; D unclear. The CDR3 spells CASSLFTYEQYF. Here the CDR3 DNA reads TGTGCCAGCAGTTTATTCACGTACGAGCAGTACTTC.